This T cell receptor (beta chain) was found in a study of OX40 agonist ivuxolimab in advanced cancers. About the study: The study enrolled dose-escalation patients with hepatocellular carcinoma, melanoma, renal cell or head and neck cancer.

Using immunoSEQ multiplex PCR, the repertoire was profiled, and TCRdb retains in-frame clones only, with some absent. The profile shows 66,000 or so clones, approximately 77% of them singletons. CDR3 length equals 13 residues. V was pared by 8 bases and J by 7 bases, with 5 bases of the junction left unmatched. The germline V gene has CDR1 MNHNS and CDR2 SASEGT. The genes are TRBV6-1 and TRBJ2-2; 9 positions agree with TRBD1. This TCR was recovered from an adult with an advanced solid tumor such as melanoma, head and neck, liver or kidney cancer. The sequencing used CD4+ or CD8+ T cells sorted from blood, collected in a trial of the OX40 agonist ivuxolimab. CDR3 residues: CASLQGAGGELFF. Written as DNA, the CDR3 is TGTGCCAGCCTACAGGGGGCTGGCGGGGAGCTGTTTTTT.